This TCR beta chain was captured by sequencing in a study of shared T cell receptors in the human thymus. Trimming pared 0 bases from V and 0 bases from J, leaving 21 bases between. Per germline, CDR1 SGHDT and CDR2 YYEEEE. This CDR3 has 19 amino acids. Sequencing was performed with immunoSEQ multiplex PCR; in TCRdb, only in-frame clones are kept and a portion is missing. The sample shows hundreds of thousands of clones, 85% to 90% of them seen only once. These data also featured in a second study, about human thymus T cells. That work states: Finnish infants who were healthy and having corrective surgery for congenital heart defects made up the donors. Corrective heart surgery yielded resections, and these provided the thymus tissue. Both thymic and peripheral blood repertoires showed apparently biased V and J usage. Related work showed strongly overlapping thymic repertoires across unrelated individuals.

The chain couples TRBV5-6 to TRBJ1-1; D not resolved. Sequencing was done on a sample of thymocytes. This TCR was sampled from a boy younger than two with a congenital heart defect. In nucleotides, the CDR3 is TGTGCCAGCAGCTTGGCCAAGAGGGAGGTGCCTACTATGAACACTGAAGCTTTCTTT. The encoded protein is CASSLAKREVPTMNTEAFF.